The sequence of this T cell receptor (beta chain) was determined in a study of cytomegalovirus exposure and HLA in healthy donors. As for the study in general: Falling in the Caucasian-associated ancestry cluster were roughly 86% of under 500 genotyped donors.

Use of 60 Vbeta and 13 Jbeta primers characterized the PCR. TCRdb keeps only in-frame clones here, not all; method: immunoSEQ multiplex PCR. The sample carries about 89,000 clones, roughly two thirds recorded once. The sample holds a few counts of this clone. Germline CDR1 reads LNHDA; CDR2 reads SQIVND (reference sequence). This CDR3 is built from 13 residues. The V gene lost 6 bases and the J gene lost 1 base, with 9 bases spanning the gap. This TCR came from a human donor in good health. The chain couples TRBV19 to TRBJ2-5, with a weak D call TRBD2 (6 bases). The source material was PBMCs. Here the CDR3 DNA reads TGTGCCAGTAGCGGGGGTTCCCAAGAGACCCAGTACTTC. Residues: CASSGGSQETQYF.